This is a list of T cell receptor beta chains from one sample in a study of T cells after posttransplantation cyclophosphamide. Measured with immunoSEQ multiplex PCR; TCRdb has only the in-frame clones, and not every one. Of about 21,000 clones detected, more than 80% appear once; the ten largest clones hold 1.5% to 2%. The sample in question was PBMCs, obtained roughly 49 weeks after allogeneic stem cell transplant with calcineurin inhibitor and methotrexate. These receptors were collected from a female patient aged 30 to 40 who received an allogeneic stem cell transplant from an unrelated donor, was CMV-positive, and had acute and chronic GVHD. Some T cells may trace back to the graft donor. The CDR3 runs from the conserved cysteine through the conserved F or W. D genes are given only for firm matches. Not every row has a clone size; where given, it reads once, few, many or a size class.

TRBV11-2	TRBD2	-	TRBJ2-3	TGTGCCAGCAGCCCTCGGACTAGTTTCACAGATACGCAGTATTTT	CASSPRTSFTDTQYF
TRBV7-9	TRBD1	-	TRBJ2-5	TGTGCCAGCAGCCGGGACAGGGGTAGGGAGACCCAGTACTTC	CASSRDRGRETQYF
TRBV5-4	TRBD2	-	TRBJ2-7	TGTGCCAGCAGCTCGGTCGGGCGCCTAGCGGGAGGCCTCCCCTTTTACGAGCAGTACTTC	CASSSVGRLAGGLPFYEQYF
TRBV4-1	-	-	TRBJ2-2	TGCGCCAGCAGCCTCCCGCCTGAGCGAAACACCGGGGAGCTGTTTTTT	CASSLPPERNTGELFF
TRBV19	-	-	TRBJ2-5	TGTGCCAGTAGTAACCAGCGGGCCTCGAGGGAGACCCAGTACTTC	CASSNQRASRETQYF
TRBV4-1	TRBD1	-	TRBJ2-7	TGCGCCAGCAGCCCTCGGGACAGGGCCTACGAGCAGTACTTC	CASSPRDRAYEQYF
TRBV6-5	TRBD1	-	TRBJ1-6	TGTGCCAGCAGTTACTCGCCAGGGGGCGATTCACCCCTCCACTTT	CASSYSPGGDSPLHF
TRBV15	TRBD1	-	TRBJ1-5	TGTGCCACCAGCTACACAGTGACAGGGGCCGGCAATCAGCCCCAGCATTTT	CATSYTVTGAGNQPQHF
TRBV4-3	-	-	TRBJ2-1	TGCGCCAGCAGCCAAGGCCACAGGGAAGCGGATGAGCAGTTCTTC	CASSQGHREADEQFF
TRBV10-1	TRBD2	-	TRBJ2-5	TGCGCCAGCAGTCCAGGGACTAGCGGACAAGAGACCCAGTACTTC	CASSPGTSGQETQYF
TRBV27	TRBD2	-	TRBJ2-7	TGTGCCAGCAGTCTAAGTAGCGGGAGGTTCTACGAGCAGTACTTC	CASSLSSGRFYEQYF
TRBV4-3	TRBD2	-	TRBJ2-6	TGCGCCAGCAGCCAATCCGGGACTAGGGCATCCTCTGGGGCCAACGTCCTGACTTTC	CASSQSGTRASSGANVLTF
TRBV7-6	TRBD2	-	TRBJ2-2	TGTGCCAGCAGCCCACCCCCTTGGGCTAGCGGGACCTCCACCGGGGAGCTGTTTTTT	CASSPPPWASGTSTGELFF
TRBV7-3	TRBD2	once	TRBJ2-1	TGTGCCAGCAGCTCATCCCTCGGGACTAGCGGCTACAATGAGCAGTTCTTC	CASSSSLGTSGYNEQFF
TRBV7-9	TRBD1	-	TRBJ1-2	TGTGCCAGCAGCGGTGACAGGGGAGCTAACTATGGCTACACCTTC	CASSGDRGANYGYTF
TRBV19	TRBD2	-	TRBJ2-1	TGTGCCAGTAGTATGAGGAGCGGGACTTGGGATGAGCAGTTCTTC	CASSMRSGTWDEQFF
TRBV6-5	-	-	TRBJ1-1	TGTGCCAGCAGTTACGGGGCAGGTTTGGACACTGAAGCTTTCTTT	CASSYGAGLDTEAFF
TRBV7-8	TRBD1	-	TRBJ1-5	TGTGCCAGCAGCCCGTCAGGACAGGTTGGAAATCAGCCCCAGCATTTT	CASSPSGQVGNQPQHF
TRBV5-1	TRBD2	-	TRBJ2-1	TGCGCCAGCAGCTGGAATAGCGGGGATTACAATGAGCAGTTCTTC	CASSWNSGDYNEQFF
TRBV29-1	TRBD2	-	TRBJ2-1	TGCAGCGTTGCGGGAGGGCCCCATGAGCAGTTCTTC	CSVAGGPHEQFF
TRBV6-1	-	-	TRBJ1-1	TGTGCCAGCAGGAGGGACTTCATGAACACTGAAGCTTTCTTT	CASRRDFMNTEAFF
TRBV29-1	TRBD2	-	TRBJ2-1	TGCAGCGTCACCCCGGGACTAGCGTCTTACAATGAGCAGTTCTTC	CSVTPGLASYNEQFF
TRBV11-2	TRBD1	-	TRBJ2-3	TGTGCCAGCAGCTTCGACGGGACAGGGTCAGATACGCAGTATTTT	CASSFDGTGSDTQYF
TRBV30	TRBD1	-	TRBJ2-7	TGTGCCTGGGGGGGACAGGGAAGGTCCTACGAGCAGTACTTC	CAWGGQGRSYEQYF
TRBV10-3	-	few	TRBJ1-4	TGTGCCATCAGTGACGGGGAAAATGAAAAACTGTTTTTT	CAISDGENEKLFF
TRBV9	TRBD1	few	TRBJ1-2	TGTGCCAGCAGCCCCGGGACAGGGGAGAACACCTTC	CASSPGTGENTF
TRBV5-4	TRBD1	-	TRBJ1-2	TGTGCCAGCAGCGACGGGACAGGGGGTCGGGATGGCCACACCTTC	CASSDGTGGRDGHTF
TRBV30	TRBD1	-	TRBJ2-2	TGTGCCTGGAGGGAACAGGGGGCCTCCGGGGAGCTGTTTTTT	CAWREQGASGELFF